A single sample is the source of the 22 T cell receptor beta chains below, sequenced in a study of cytomegalovirus exposure and HLA in healthy donors. 13 Jbeta primers and 60 Vbeta primers were used for the PCR. The assay was immunoSEQ multiplex PCR, and TCRdb's table has in-frame clones only and misses some. In the table there are fewer than 250,000 clones, 82% of which are singletons. The sample consisted of PBMCs. The receptors shown here come from a man aged 35 to 55 in good health and CMV-seropositive.

J is TRBJ2-6 and V is TRBV15; TRBD1 agrees at 7 bases. Germline V gene sequence: CDR1 LNHNV, CDR2 YYDKDF (reference sequence). With V trimmed by 1 base and J by 0 bases, 6 bases remained unmatched. The length of the CDR3 is 18 residues. CDR3: CATSRGQGDPSGANVLTF. The CDR3, as DNA: TGTGCCACCAGCAGAGGACAGGGCGATCCCTCTGGGGCCAACGTCCTGACTTTC.

This sequence joins TRBV27 and TRBJ1-2; 8 nucleotides align to TRBD1. In germline, CDR1 is MNHEY, CDR2 SMNVEV (reference sequence). The ends lost 9 bases at V and 4 bases at J; junction bases unmatched: 13. The CDR3 runs to 15 residues. Written as DNA, the CDR3 is TGTGCCAGTGGACAGGGAGGGGGTCAACTCTATGGCTACACCTTC. It yields the protein CASGQGGGQLYGYTF.

This clone was counted a single time. The J gene is TRBJ1-2, the V gene TRBV7-9; tentatively, D is TRBD1 (6 bases). V dropped 5 bases and J dropped 4 bases, with 14 bases sitting between them. This CDR3 comprises 14 residues. Germline V CDR1 and CDR2: SEHNR, FQNEAQ (reference sequence). The CDR3 is CASSLGDTRYGYTF. In nucleotides, the CDR3 is TGTGCCAGCAGCCTAGGGGACACCCGCTATGGCTACACCTTC. Supplemented by reference TRBV7-9 and TRBJ1-2, the full variable domain reads DTGVSQNPRHKITKRGQNVTFRCDPISEHNRLYWYRQTLGQGPEFLTYFQNEAQLEKSRLLSDRFSAERPKGSFSTLEIQRTEQGDSAMYLCASSLGDTRYGYTFGSGTRLTVV.

The V gene is TRBV6-6, the J gene TRBJ2-7; 13 bases map to TRBD2. Losses at the gene ends were 2 bases for V and 3 bases for J; bases not matched to a gene: 1. Germline CDR1 is MNHNY and CDR2 is SVGAGI (reference sequence). This CDR3 contains 15 residues. CDR3 sequence (DNA): TGTGCCAGCAGTTACGGACTAGCGGGGGACTACGAGCAGTACTTC. Translated: CASSYGLAGDYEQYF.

V and J are TRBV6-5 and TRBJ2-7; TRBD2 matches 10 bases. Unmatched junction bases numbered 5, after V lost 5 bases and J lost 4 bases. This CDR3 comprises 14 residues. Germline values: CDR1 MNHEY, CDR2 SVGAGI. The CDR3 region is CASSPAGGWYEQYF. CDR3 in DNA: TGTGCCAGCAGTCCAGCGGGAGGGTGGTACGAGCAGTACTTC.

This clone was seen more than once but under ten times. The V gene is TRBV15, the J gene TRBJ2-1, with 10 nucleotides matching TRBD2. Trimming took 5 bases from V and 8 from J; bases not matched to a gene: 12. This CDR3 is 16 amino acids long. Germline V gene sequence: CDR1 LNHNV, CDR2 YYDKDF (reference sequence). The CDR3 DNA is TGTGCCACCAGCTCCCGACTAGCGGGTAAATGGGATGAGCAGTTCTTC. It is translated as CATSSRLAGKWDEQFF.

V gene TRBV5-1 combines with J gene TRBJ2-7; 10 bases agree with TRBD1. V gave up 3 bases and J gave up 3 bases; unmatched junction bases: 9. CDR1 is SGHRS and CDR2 is YFSETQ in the germline V gene. CDR3 length: 16 residues. The DNA for the CDR3 is TGCGCCAGCAGCTCGCATCCCGGGACAGGGGTCTACGAGCAGTACTTC. Amino acids: CASSSHPGTGVYEQYF.

This clone was detected once. The rearrangement links TRBV9 to TRBJ2-2; 8 nucleotides agree with TRBD1. Germline loops: CDR1 SGDLS, CDR2 YYNGEE. The CDR3 spans 16 residues. J gave up 7 bases and V 5 bases, and 13 bases lay outside the gene matches. The CDR3 reads CASSFSTGDFFGELFF. The CDR3 nucleotides are TGTGCCAGCAGTTTTTCGACAGGGGATTTTTTCGGGGAGCTGTTTTTT.

This clone was observed a single time. V usage is TRBV7-6 and J usage is TRBJ2-1; TRBD2 matches at 10 bases. V lost 4 bases to trimming and J lost 5 bases; unmatched junction nucleotides: 5. The CDR3 is made up of 15 amino acids. Germline V gene data show CDR1 as SGHVS and CDR2 as FNYEAQ. CDR3 in amino acids: CASSYGTSVNNEQFF. CDR3 in DNA: TGTGCCAGCAGCTACGGGACTAGCGTCAACAATGAGCAGTTCTTC.

The rearrangement joins TRBV7-9 to TRBJ2-7; TRBD1 agrees at 10 bases. The V gene's germline CDR1 is SEHNR and CDR2 FQNEAQ (reference sequence). J was trimmed by 4 bases and V by 3 bases; bases with no gene match: 3. This CDR3 has 14 residues. The CDR3 here is CASSFRDRGYEQYF. CDR3 coding DNA: TGTGCCAGCAGCTTCCGGGACAGGGGTTACGAGCAGTACTTC.

V and J are TRBV5-6 and TRBJ1-3, with 7 nucleotides matching TRBD1. The CDR3 covers 14 residues. The junction had 4 bases not matched to a gene; V was cut back by 3 bases and J by 4 bases. Germline CDR1 and CDR2: SGHDT and YYEEEE. The CDR3 bases are TGTGCCAGCAGCTACCCGGGACAGGGAAACACCATATATTTT. Protein sequence: CASSYPGQGNTIYF.

The CDR3 is CASSPTGGPYEQYF. The CDR3 bases are TGTGCCAGCAGCCCTACTGGCGGCCCCTACGAGCAGTACTTC. This chain connects TRBV7-3 to TRBJ2-7; D gene uncertain. Germline V gene data show CDR1 as SGHTA and CDR2 as FQGTGA. Trimming stripped 5 bases from V and 2 bases from J, with 13 bases between. The CDR3 is made up of 14 amino acids.

This clone was recorded a few times. The genes are TRBV7-3 and TRBJ2-2, with TRBD1 matching over 10 bases. Germline-derived CDR1 and CDR2 are SGHTA and FQGTGA. Germline trimming cut 0 bases from V and 6 bases from J; bases unmatched to any gene: 7. The CDR3 spans 17 residues. The CDR3 nucleotides are TGTGCCAGCAGCTTAACCCGGGACAGGGGAGGGGCCGGGGAGCTGTTTTTT. It is translated as CASSLTRDRGGAGELFF.

This clone occurred once. The chain couples TRBV4-1 to TRBJ1-3; D not resolved. The CDR3 runs 16 residues. The V end was cut by 0 bases, the J end by 2 bases, with 11 bases between. Germline CDR1 MGHRA, CDR2 YSYEKL. CDR3: CASSQEAVLPGNTIYF. In nucleotides, the CDR3 is TGCGCCAGCAGCCAAGAGGCAGTCCTCCCTGGAAACACCATATATTTT.

The chain employs TRBV28 and TRBJ2-7, with 8 bases that match TRBD1. The CDR3 is 14 residues long. Germline CDR1 and CDR2: MDHEN and SYDVKM. The J segment lost 4 bases and the V segment lost 5 bases, leaving 7 bases of the junction unmatched. This chain's CDR3 is CASSPPGTGYEQYV. The CDR3 DNA follows: TGTGCCAGCAGTCCCCCTGGGACAGGTTACGAGCAGTACGTC.

CDR3 in amino acids: CASAGQGALEKLFF. The CDR3 nucleotides read TGTGCCAGCGCGGGACAGGGGGCGTTGGAAAAACTGTTTTTT. J is TRBJ1-4 and V is TRBV18; 12 positions agree with TRBD1. V lost 8 bases to trimming and J lost 8 bases; unmatched junction nucleotides: 6. The CDR3 contains 14 residues. Germline-derived CDR1 and CDR2 are KGHSH and LQKENI.

The chain joins TRBV27 to TRBJ2-7; weak D call: TRBD2 (7 bases). Per the germline V gene, CDR1 is MNHEY and CDR2 is SMNVEV (reference sequence). This CDR3 comprises 13 residues. Trimming pared 3 bases from V and 7 bases from J, leaving 13 bases between. The CDR3 loop reads CASSFRGGWEQYV. Written as DNA, the CDR3 is TGTGCCAGCAGTTTCAGGGGAGGGTGGGAGCAGTACGTC.

This CDR3 is CASSPQGAGELFF. The CDR3 bases are TGTGCCAGCTCACCCCAGGGGGCCGGGGAGCTGTTTTTT. The rearrangement joins TRBV18 to TRBJ2-2; 7 bases align to TRBD1. With 3 bases clipped from V and 6 bases from J, the junction kept 1 base outside the gene matches. This CDR3 has 13 amino acids. Germline-derived CDR1 and CDR2 are KGHSH and LQKENI.

The gene calls are TRBV7-3 and TRBJ1-2, with D possibly TRBD1 on 5 matching bases. Germline V gene data show CDR1 as SGHTA and CDR2 as FQGTGA. V lost 5 bases to trimming and J lost 8 bases, with 18 bases between them. The CDR3 is 14 residues long. Here the CDR3 reads CASSPDAGSGGYTF. The CDR3 nucleotides read TGTGCCAGCAGCCCCGATGCAGGGTCTGGCGGCTACACCTTC.

This chain joins TRBV25-1 and TRBJ1-2; TRBD1 agrees at 11 bases. CDR1 is MGHDK and CDR2 is SYGVNS in the germline V gene. J gave up 3 bases and V 8 bases, and 2 bases lay outside the gene matches. The CDR3 contains 13 residues. Here the CDR3 reads CASRTGGDYGYTF. The DNA of the CDR3 is TGTGCCAGCCGGACAGGGGGCGACTATGGCTACACCTTC.

This clone came up a few times. The chain combines TRBV4-1 with TRBJ1-1; no clear D. Germline V lookup: CDR1 MGHRA, CDR2 YSYEKL. V was shortened by 2 bases and J by 1 base, with 8 bases between the two germline ends. The CDR3 loop spans 14 amino acids. CDR3 sequence reads: CASSQRERNTEAFF. The CDR3 DNA follows: TGCGCCAGCAGCCAACGGGAGAGGAACACTGAAGCTTTCTTT.

This clone was seen only once. The chain carries TRBV25-1 and TRBJ2-1, with D uncertain. From germline, CDR1 is MGHDK and CDR2 SYGVNS. V shed 0 bases and J shed 5 bases, with 5 bases lying between them. The CDR3 runs 13 residues. Here the CDR3 reads CASSEYPDNEQFF. The CDR3 nucleotides read TGTGCCAGCAGTGAATATCCGGACAATGAGCAGTTCTTC.